This T cell receptor (beta chain) was sequenced for a study of control samples from healthy donors and cancer patients (TCRdb year 2020). Library prep was done by the immunoSEQ multiplex PCR assay. This is the immuneACCESS table as TCRdb keeps it, with only in-frame sequences that have V and J called. A part of the clones is gone; compared with another copy, unresolved V genes explain less than half, and the rest is unexplained. This sample holds 150,000 or so clones; roughly 93% were observed only once. Together, the top ten hold approximately 2.5% of the sample. Details on this clone: Its antigen has not been determined. The record has no base qualities; no much larger clone is one base away.

CDR1 SGHTA and CDR2 FQGNSA were looked up in the germline V gene. V loses 2 bases of germline sequence and J loses 5 bases, and the interval between the two ends is 12 bases. From the cysteine up to the phenylalanine, the CDR3 has a length of 14 residues. Only the CDR3 DNA stays, 42 bases, in frame from base 1. The chain uses TRBV7-2 and TRBJ2-5, and TRBD2 may be the D gene, going by 7 matching bases. The sequencing sample was made of blood. This TCR derives from a man in his forties or fifties in good health. The nucleotide sequence reads TGTGCCAGCAGCTTACGGGGGGCGGGGGAGACCCAGTACTTC. It translates as CASSLRGAGETQYF. The entire variable domain, with the stretches around the CDR3 drawn from the reference TRBV7-2 and TRBJ2-5 proteins, is GAGVSQSPSNKVTEKGKDVELRCDPISGHTALYWYRQSLGQGLEFLIYFQGNSAPDKSGLPSDRFSAERTGGSVSTLTIQRTQQEDSAVYLCASSLRGAGETQYFGPGTRLLVL.